The text below deals with one T cell receptor beta chain. The method was immunoSEQ multiplex PCR; TCRdb's version includes in-frame clones alone and lacks a portion of them. Of about 140,000 clones in the sample, just under 80% were seen once. This record comes from a study of blood T cell repertoires in COVID-19. The V segment lost 0 bases and the J segment 2 bases; nucleotides outside the gene matches: 10. The CDR3 extends over 17 amino acids. Germline CDR1 SGHRS, CDR2 YFSETQ. The origin of this receptor is a woman in her sixties with acute or convalescent COVID-19. J is TRBJ2-7 and V is TRBV5-1, with 8 positions matching TRBD1. The specimen was peripheral blood. The CDR3 DNA follows: TGCGCCAGCAGCTTGGCCCCGACAGGGGTGGCCCCCTACGAGCAGTACTTC. This encodes CASSLAPTGVAPYEQYF.